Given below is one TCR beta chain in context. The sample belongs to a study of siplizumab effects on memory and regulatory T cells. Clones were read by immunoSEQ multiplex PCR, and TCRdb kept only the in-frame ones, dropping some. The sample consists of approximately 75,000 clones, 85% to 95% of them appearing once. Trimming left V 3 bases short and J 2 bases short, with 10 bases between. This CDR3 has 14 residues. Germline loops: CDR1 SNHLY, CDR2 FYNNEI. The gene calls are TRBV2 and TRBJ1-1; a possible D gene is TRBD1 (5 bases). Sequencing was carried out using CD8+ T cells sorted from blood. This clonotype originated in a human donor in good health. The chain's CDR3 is CASSEGGTNTEAFF. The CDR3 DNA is TGTGCCAGCAGTGAGGGTGGGACCAACACTGAAGCTTTCTTT.